The rows below give T cell receptor beta chains drawn from one sample of a study of T cells in Graves' hyperthyroidism and ophthalmopathy. TCRdb re-analysed the multiplex PCR reads in MiXCR, keeping a single row per CDR3 protein. The table shows roughly 560,000 distinct CDR3 sequences, with 14% to 15% occurring only once. Sequenced material: blood. The receptors were gathered from a woman in her thirties or forties with Graves' ophthalmopathy. Both conserved end residues are part of each CDR3. A D gene is named only where the DNA matches it firmly. Only part of the rows carry a size: once, few, many, or a class if the clone is expanded.

>.|few|TRBV18|TRBJ1-3
CASSPGQGSVTIYF
TGTGCCAGCTCACCAGGCCAGGGGTCCGTCACCATATATTTT
>.|many|TRBV12-3/TRBV12-4|TRBJ2-7
CASSFGGTLYEQYF
TGTGCCAGCAGTTTCGGGGGAACTTTATACGAGCAGTACTTC
>.|many|TRBV12-3/TRBV12-4|TRBJ2-7
CASSEPGLVYEQYF
TGTGCCAGCAGTGAACCGGGACTCGTCTACGAGCAGTACTTC
>TRBD1|many|TRBV6-4|TRBJ2-7
CASSGIRDRGFSSYEQYF
TGTGCCAGCAGTGGGATAAGGGACAGGGGGTTTAGCTCCTACGAGCAGTACTTC
>.|.|TRBV4-2|TRBJ1-1
CASSQLVRGADTEAFF
TGTGCCAGCAGCCAACTAGTCCGGGGGGCGGACACTGAAGCTTTCTTT
>.|.|TRBV7-2|TRBJ1-2
CASSRGTGGVGGYTF
TGTGCCAGCAGCCGCGGAACCGGGGGGGTGGGTGGCTACACCTTC
>TRBD1|many|TRBV12-3/TRBV12-4|TRBJ1-1
CASIANGGGAMNTEAFF
TGTGCCAGCATCGCGAACGGAGGGGGCGCGATGAACACTGAAGCTTTCTTT
>.|few|TRBV9|TRBJ2-1
CASSATFSTGYGYNEQFF
TGTGCCAGCAGCGCCACCTTTTCAACAGGTTATGGGTACAATGAGCAGTTCTTC
>.|many|TRBV7-2|TRBJ2-7
CASSPGTFNYEQYF
TGTGCCAGCAGTCCGGGGACATTTAACTACGAGCAGTACTTC
>.|.|TRBV4-3|TRBJ2-7
CASSQVYGTGYEQYF
TGCGCCAGCAGCCAAGTTTACGGCACCGGCTACGAGCAGTACTTC
>.|.|TRBV15|TRBJ1-6
CATSRDSRAVIHF
TGTGCCACCAGCAGAGATAGCCGTGCAGTAATCCACTTT
>.|.|TRBV15|TRBJ1-1
CATSRGPDSFF
TGTGCCACCAGCAGAGGACCTGATTCTTTCTTT
>TRBD1|.|TRBV6-1|TRBJ1-5
CASRERQGRNQPQHF
TGTGCCAGCAGAGAGAGACAGGGGAGGAATCAGCCCCAGCATTTT
>.|many|TRBV19|TRBJ1-1
CASMDRDMNTEAFF
TGTGCCAGTATGGACCGGGATATGAACACTGAAGCTTTCTTT
>TRBD1|.|TRBV27|TRBJ1-2
CASSFGQGATGYTF
TGTGCCAGCAGTTTTGGACAGGGGGCGACTGGCTACACCTTC
>.|many|TRBV3-1|TRBJ2-7
CASSTQGNPYEQYF
TGTGCCAGCAGCACACAGGGTAACCCCTACGAGCAGTACTTC
>.|many|TRBV28|TRBJ1-5
CASSPWGQGNQPQHF
TGTGCCAGCAGCCCGTGGGGGCAGGGAAATCAGCCCCAGCATTTT
>.|.|TRBV19|TRBJ2-5
CASSGRFETQYF
TGTGCCAGTAGTGGAAGGTTCGAGACCCAGTACTTC
>TRBD1|.|TRBV6-1|TRBJ1-2
CASSEPGQVTGGYTF
TGTGCCAGCAGTGAACCGGGACAGGTTACGGGAGGCTACACCTTC
>.|few|TRBV6-1|TRBJ2-1
CASKLSLPPSEQFF
TGTGCCAGCAAACTATCCCTCCCGCCATCAGAGCAGTTCTTC
>.|.|TRBV5-1|TRBJ2-2
CASSLFRTANTGELFF
TGCGCCAGCAGCTTGTTCCGGACTGCGAACACCGGGGAGCTGTTTTTT
>.|.|TRBV15|TRBJ1-5
CATNSGLSNQPQHF
TGTGCCACCAACTCAGGGTTGAGCAATCAGCCCCAGCATTTT
>.|few|TRBV5-4|TRBJ1-6
CASSLARVDNSPLHF
TGTGCCAGCAGCTTGGCCAGGGTAGACAATTCACCCCTCCACTTT
>.|.|TRBV2|TRBJ2-3
CASSEELYGRVTDTQYF
TGTGCCAGCAGTGAAGAGCTGTACGGGAGAGTAACAGATACGCAGTATTTT
>.|many|TRBV18|TRBJ1-1
CASSPDTTQAFF
TGTGCCAGCTCACCAGACACAACTCAAGCTTTCTTT
>.|few|TRBV27|TRBJ1-5
CASSLSIDQPQHF
TGTGCCAGCAGTTTATCGATTGACCAGCCCCAGCATTTT
>.|few|TRBV5-1|TRBJ2-2
CASSLVLANTGELFF
TGCGCCAGCAGCTTGGTTCTAGCGAACACCGGGGAGCTGTTTTTT
>.|many|TRBV7-9|TRBJ2-5
CASSFRREETQYF
TGTGCCAGCAGCTTCCGAAGGGAAGAGACCCAGTACTTC
>.|.|TRBV6-2/TRBV6-3|TRBJ2-5
CASSYPDGTQYF
TGTGCCAGCAGTTACCCAGATGGGACCCAGTACTTC
>TRBD2|many|TRBV27|TRBJ2-7
CASSLFLGGEQYF
TGTGCCAGCAGCCTATTTCTCGGGGGGGAGCAGTACTTC
>.|.|TRBV12-3/TRBV12-4|TRBJ1-2
CASSLGQLIGARVYGYTF
TGTGCCAGCAGTCTCGGACAGTTGATCGGCGCTAGGGTATATGGCTACACCTTC
>.|many|TRBV24-1|TRBJ1-2
CATSDRIGYGYTF
TGTGCCACCAGTGATCGGATCGGCTATGGCTACACCTTC
>.|few|TRBV19|TRBJ1-5
CASSVLGAINQPQHF
TGTGCCAGTAGTGTGTTGGGGGCCATCAATCAGCCCCAGCATTTT
>TRBD1|many|TRBV12-3/TRBV12-4|TRBJ1-6
CASTRDRANYNSPLHF
TGTGCCAGCACCAGGGACAGGGCAAACTATAATTCACCCCTCCACTTT
>.|many|TRBV15|TRBJ2-7
CATSYGSEYEQYF
TGTGCCACCAGCTATGGGTCGGAATACGAGCAGTACTTC
>.|many|TRBV28|TRBJ1-1
CASSFHRDEGLTEAFF
TGTGCCAGCAGTTTCCACCGGGACGAAGGTCTCACTGAAGCTTTCTTT
>.|few|TRBV28|TRBJ2-5
CASSTLGAQYF
TGTGCCAGCAGTACTTTGGGAGCCCAGTACTTC
>.|many|TRBV6-5|TRBJ2-7
CASSYSGTKHRQYF
TGTGCCAGCAGTTACTCTGGGACAAAGCATCGGCAGTACTTC
>TRBD2|.|TRBV7-3|TRBJ2-2
CASSLQGLAGGELFF
TGTGCCAGCAGCTTACAAGGTCTAGCGGGCGGGGAGCTGTTTTTT
>TRBD1|many|TRBV6-2/TRBV6-3|TRBJ1-1
CASSAAGTGVRVAFF
TGTGCCAGCAGCGCAGCCGGGACAGGGGTTCGGGTAGCTTTCTTT
>.|many|TRBV9|TRBJ1-3
CASSGERGSSGNTIYF
TGTGCCAGCAGCGGAGAGCGGGGCAGCTCTGGAAACACCATATATTTT
>TRBD1|.|TRBV2|TRBJ2-7
CASLRTGFPIEQYF
TGTGCCAGCCTCCGGACAGGGTTTCCGATCGAGCAGTACTTC
>.|many|TRBV19|TRBJ1-5
CASSIDGRSNQPQHF
TGTGCCAGTAGTATAGATGGGAGATCCAATCAGCCCCAGCATTTT
>TRBD1|many|TRBV10-3|TRBJ2-5
CAIKNDRGETQYF
TGTGCCATCAAGAATGACAGGGGAGAGACCCAGTACTTC
>.|many|TRBV18|TRBJ2-5
CASSSRRVRGETQYF
TGTGCCAGCTCTTCCAGGAGGGTTCGCGGAGAGACCCAGTACTTC
>.|many|TRBV29-1|TRBJ1-2
CSVDTAYGYTF
TGCAGCGTTGATACGGCCTATGGCTACACCTTC
>.|many|TRBV7-2|TRBJ1-1
CASSSGPWTTEAFF
TGTGCCAGCAGCTCAGGGCCCTGGACCACTGAAGCTTTCTTT
>.|many|TRBV20-1|TRBJ2-7
CSARVHRVGSFEYEQYF
TGCAGTGCTAGAGTTCATCGCGTGGGGAGTTTCGAATACGAGCAGTACTTC
>.|many|TRBV12-3/TRBV12-4|TRBJ1-1
CASSLRLGGRGFSTEAFF
TGTGCCAGCAGTCTCAGACTAGGGGGTAGGGGCTTTAGCACTGAAGCTTTCTTT
>.|many|TRBV28|TRBJ1-1
CASRPTLNTEAFF
TGTGCCAGCAGGCCGACTCTGAACACTGAAGCTTTCTTT
>.|.|TRBV10-3|TRBJ2-2
CAISATTNTGELFF
TGTGCCATCAGTGCGACTACGAACACCGGGGAGCTGTTTTTT
>.|.|TRBV28|TRBJ2-5
CASLGQNQETQYF
TGTGCCAGCCTCGGACAGAACCAAGAGACCCAGTACTTC
>TRBD1|.|TRBV3-1|TRBJ1-3
CASSLSRGPGNTIYF
TGTGCCAGCAGCCTTTCCAGGGGGCCCGGAAACACCATATATTTT
>.|many|TRBV28|TRBJ1-1
CASSLRGRYTEAFF
TGTGCCAGCAGTTTGAGGGGCAGGTATACTGAAGCTTTCTTT
>.|few|TRBV9|TRBJ1-3
CASSVDPGEGNTIYF
TGTGCCAGCAGCGTAGATCCAGGCGAAGGAAACACCATATATTTT
>TRBD1|many|TRBV19|TRBJ2-7
CASSKGQAFSYEQYF
TGTGCCAGTAGTAAGGGACAGGCCTTTTCCTACGAGCAGTACTTC
>TRBD1|many|TRBV5-1|TRBJ1-1
CASSFELTGAVNTEAFF
TGCGCCAGCAGCTTTGAATTGACAGGGGCGGTGAACACTGAAGCTTTCTTT
>.|many|TRBV7-2|TRBJ2-7
CASRDPGRTYEQYF
TGTGCCAGCAGAGATCCGGGACGGACCTACGAGCAGTACTTC